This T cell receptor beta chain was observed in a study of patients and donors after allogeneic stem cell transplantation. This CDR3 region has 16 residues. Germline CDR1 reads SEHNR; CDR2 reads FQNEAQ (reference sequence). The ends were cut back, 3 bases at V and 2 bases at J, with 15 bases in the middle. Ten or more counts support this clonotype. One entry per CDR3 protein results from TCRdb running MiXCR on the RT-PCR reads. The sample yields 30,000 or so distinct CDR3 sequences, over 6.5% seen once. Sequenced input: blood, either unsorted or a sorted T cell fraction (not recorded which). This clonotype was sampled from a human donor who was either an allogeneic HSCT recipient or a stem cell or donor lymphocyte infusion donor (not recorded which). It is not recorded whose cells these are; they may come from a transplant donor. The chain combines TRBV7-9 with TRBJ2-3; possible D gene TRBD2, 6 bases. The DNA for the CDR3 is TGTGCCAGCAGCTTTTTGTGGGACTTTACCACAGATACGCAGTATTTT. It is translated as CASSFLWDFTTDTQYF.